This T cell receptor (beta chain) was sequenced during a study of cytomegalovirus exposure and HLA in healthy donors. From germline, CDR1 is MDHEN and CDR2 SYDVKM. CDR3 size: 12 residues. Trimming cost V 3 bases and J 6 bases, with 9 bases left between them. General observations from the study: Researchers reported in a later analysis that common viral pathogens appeared linked to several top clusters. Later analysis demonstrated an association between a missense DCLRE1C variant and TCR beta V- and J-gene trimming. The study labeled under 200 TCR beta chains cytomegalovirus-associated.

This clone was seen a single time. What it recognizes is unknown. PCR employed 60 Vbeta and 13 Jbeta primers. Data came from immunoSEQ multiplex PCR; TCRdb stores just in-frame clones and leaves some out. The table has 300,000 or so clones, about four fifths seen once. V gene TRBV28 combines with J gene TRBJ2-7; unclear D gene. The sample comprised PBMCs. The TCR originated in a woman between 40 and 55 years old in good health and CMV-seropositive. This chain's CDR3 is CASSLVRSEQYF. The CDR3, as DNA: TGTGCCAGCAGTTTGGTCCGTAGCGAGCAGTACTTC.